This record concerns one T cell receptor beta chain sequence. V was pared by 2 bases and J by 4 bases, with 12 bases between. Germline lookup yields CDR1 SGDLS and CDR2 YYNGEE. This CDR3 contains 14 residues. Authors' methods: Reference gene primer amplification in the assay estimated nucleated cell counts. Libraries were prepared by immunoSEQ multiplex PCR; TCRdb keeps only in-frame clonotypes and omits some of them. V, J and clone size derive from that table, while D and trimming were established from the DNA sequence. This sample has roughly 300,000 clones, with around 88% found just once. These data originate in a study of blood T cell repertoires in COVID-19. About the study: COVID-19 samples collected from the United States, Italy and Spain covered acute and convalescent phases.

The rearrangement uses TRBV9 and TRBJ1-2; no firm D call. This clonotype was obtained from a woman in her 50s with acute or convalescent COVID-19. The sequencing input was peripheral blood. CDR3 residues: CASSVNGEFYGYTF. For the CDR3, the DNA is TGTGCCAGCAGCGTCAACGGGGAGTTCTATGGCTACACCTTC.